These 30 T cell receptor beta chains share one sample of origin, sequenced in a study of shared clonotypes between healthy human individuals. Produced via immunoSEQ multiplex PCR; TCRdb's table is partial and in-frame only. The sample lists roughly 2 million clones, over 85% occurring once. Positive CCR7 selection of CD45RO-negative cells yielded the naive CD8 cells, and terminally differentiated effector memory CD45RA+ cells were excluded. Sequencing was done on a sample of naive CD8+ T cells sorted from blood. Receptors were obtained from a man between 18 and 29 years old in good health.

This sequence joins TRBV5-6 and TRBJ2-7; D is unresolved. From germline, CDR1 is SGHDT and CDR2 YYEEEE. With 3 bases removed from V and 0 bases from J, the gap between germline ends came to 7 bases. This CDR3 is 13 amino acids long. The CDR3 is CASSSLSSYEQYF. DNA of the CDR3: TGTGCCAGCAGCTCTCTAAGCTCCTACGAGCAGTACTTC.

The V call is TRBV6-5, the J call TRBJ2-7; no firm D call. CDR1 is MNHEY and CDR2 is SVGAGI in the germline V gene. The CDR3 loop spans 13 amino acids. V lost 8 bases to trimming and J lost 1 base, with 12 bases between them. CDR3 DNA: TGTGCCAGCGCTCTAGGGATTTCCTACGAGCAGTACTTC. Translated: CASALGISYEQYF.

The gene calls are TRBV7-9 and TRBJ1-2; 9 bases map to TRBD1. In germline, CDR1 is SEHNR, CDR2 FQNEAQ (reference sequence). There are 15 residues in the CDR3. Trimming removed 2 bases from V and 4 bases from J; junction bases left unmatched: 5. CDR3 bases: TGTGCCAGCAGCTTATCAGGACAGGGGAGCTATGGCTACACCTTC. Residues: CASSLSGQGSYGYTF.

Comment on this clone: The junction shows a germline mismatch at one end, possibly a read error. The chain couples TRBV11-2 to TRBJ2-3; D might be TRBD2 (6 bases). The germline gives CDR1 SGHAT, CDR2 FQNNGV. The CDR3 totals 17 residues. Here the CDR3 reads CASSSPRWEESTNTQYF. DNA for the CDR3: TGTGCCAGCAGCTCGCCCCGGTGGGAGGAAAGCACAAATACGCAGTATTTT.

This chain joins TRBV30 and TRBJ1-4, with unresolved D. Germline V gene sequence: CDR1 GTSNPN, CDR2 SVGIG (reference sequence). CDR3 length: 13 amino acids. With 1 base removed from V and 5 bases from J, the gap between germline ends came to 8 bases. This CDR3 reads CAWSADQNEKLFF. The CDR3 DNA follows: TGTGCCTGGAGTGCGGACCAAAATGAAAAACTGTTTTTT.

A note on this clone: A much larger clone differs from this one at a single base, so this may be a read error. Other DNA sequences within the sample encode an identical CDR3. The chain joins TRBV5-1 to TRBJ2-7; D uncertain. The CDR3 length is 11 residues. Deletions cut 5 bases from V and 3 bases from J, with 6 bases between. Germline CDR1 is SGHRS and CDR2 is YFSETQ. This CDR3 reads CASSEGYEQYF. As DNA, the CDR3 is TGCGCCAGCAGTGAAGGCTACGAGCAGTACTTC.

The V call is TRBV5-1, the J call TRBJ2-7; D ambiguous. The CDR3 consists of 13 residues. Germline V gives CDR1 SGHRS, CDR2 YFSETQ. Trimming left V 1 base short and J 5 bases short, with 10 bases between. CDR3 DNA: TGCGCCAGCAGCTTGCCAAGGCCCGACGAGCAGTACTTC. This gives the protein CASSLPRPDEQYF. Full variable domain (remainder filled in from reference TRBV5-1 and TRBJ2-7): KAGVTQTPRYLIKTRGQQVTLSCSPISGHRSVSWYQQTPGQGLQFLFEYFSETQRNKGNFPGRFSGRQFSNSRSEMNVSTLELGDSALYLCASSLPRPDEQYFGPGTRLTVT.

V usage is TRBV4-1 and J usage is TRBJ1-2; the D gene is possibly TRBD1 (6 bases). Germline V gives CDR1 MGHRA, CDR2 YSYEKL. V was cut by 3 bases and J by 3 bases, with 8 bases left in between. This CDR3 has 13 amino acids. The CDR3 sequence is CASSHGGDYGYTF. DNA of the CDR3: TGCGCCAGCAGCCACGGGGGCGACTATGGCTACACCTTC.

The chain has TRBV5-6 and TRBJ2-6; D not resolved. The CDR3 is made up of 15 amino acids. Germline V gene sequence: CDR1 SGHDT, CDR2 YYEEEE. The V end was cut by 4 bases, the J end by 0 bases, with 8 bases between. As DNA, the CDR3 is TGTGCCAGCAGCCCTGGAAGCTCTGGGGCCAACGTCCTGACTTTC. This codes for CASSPGSSGANVLTF.

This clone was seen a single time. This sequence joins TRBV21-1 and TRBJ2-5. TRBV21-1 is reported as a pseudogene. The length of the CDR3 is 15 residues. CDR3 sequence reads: CAIQHSRDGKETQYF. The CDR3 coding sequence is TGTGCCATCCAGCACTCTCGGGACGGCAAAGAGACCCAGTACTTC.

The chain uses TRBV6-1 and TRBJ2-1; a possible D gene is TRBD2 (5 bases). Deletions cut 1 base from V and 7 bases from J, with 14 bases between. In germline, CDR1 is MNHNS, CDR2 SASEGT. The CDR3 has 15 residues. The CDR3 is CASSEERDWRNEQFF. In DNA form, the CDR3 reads TGTGCCAGCAGTGAAGAACGGGATTGGCGGAATGAGCAGTTCTTC.

The CDR3 bases are TGTGCCACCGGGACCGAGCAGTACTTC. It codes for CATGTEQYF. The gene calls are TRBV6-1 and TRBJ2-7, with D possibly being TRBD1 or TRBD2 (5 bases each). V dropped 10 bases and J dropped 6 bases, with 7 bases sitting between them. The CDR3 is 9 amino acids. The germline V gene encodes CDR1 MNHNS and CDR2 SASEGT.

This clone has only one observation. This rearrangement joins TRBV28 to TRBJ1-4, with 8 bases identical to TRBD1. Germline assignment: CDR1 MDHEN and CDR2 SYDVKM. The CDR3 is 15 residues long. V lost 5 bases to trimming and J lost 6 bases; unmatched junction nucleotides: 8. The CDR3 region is CASSPPGQAHEKLFF. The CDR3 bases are TGTGCCAGCAGTCCACCGGGACAGGCGCATGAAAAACTGTTTTTT.

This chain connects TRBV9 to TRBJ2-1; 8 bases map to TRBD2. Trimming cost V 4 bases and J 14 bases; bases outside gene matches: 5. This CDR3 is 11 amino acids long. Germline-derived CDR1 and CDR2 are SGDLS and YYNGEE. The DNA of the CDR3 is TGTGCCAGCAGCTCGGGACTAGTTAAGTTCTTC. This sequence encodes CASSSGLVKFF. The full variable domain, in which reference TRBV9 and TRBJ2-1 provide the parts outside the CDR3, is DSGVTQTPKHLITATGQRVTLRCSPRSGDLSVYWYQQSLDQGLQFLIQYYNGEERAKGNILERFSAQQFPDLHSELNLSSLELGDSALYFCASSSGLVKFFGPGTRLTVL.

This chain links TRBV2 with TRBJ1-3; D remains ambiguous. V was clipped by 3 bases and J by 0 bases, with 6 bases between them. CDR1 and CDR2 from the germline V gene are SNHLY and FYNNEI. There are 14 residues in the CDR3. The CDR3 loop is CASSETHSGNTIYF. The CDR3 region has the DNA TGTGCCAGCAGTGAGACACACTCTGGAAACACCATATATTTT.

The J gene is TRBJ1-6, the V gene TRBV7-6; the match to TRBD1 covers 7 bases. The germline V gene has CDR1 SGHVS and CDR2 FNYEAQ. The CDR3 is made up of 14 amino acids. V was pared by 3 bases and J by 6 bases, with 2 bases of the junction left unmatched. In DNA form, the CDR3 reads TGTGCCAGCAGCTTGACAGGGCCTAATTCACCCCTCCACTTT. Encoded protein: CASSLTGPNSPLHF.

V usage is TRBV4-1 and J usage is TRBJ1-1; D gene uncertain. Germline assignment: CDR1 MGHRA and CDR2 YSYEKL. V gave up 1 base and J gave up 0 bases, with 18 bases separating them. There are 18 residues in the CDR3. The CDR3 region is CASSQGVDPGYLNTEAFF. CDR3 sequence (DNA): TGCGCCAGCAGCCAAGGTGTGGACCCAGGATACTTGAACACTGAAGCTTTCTTT.

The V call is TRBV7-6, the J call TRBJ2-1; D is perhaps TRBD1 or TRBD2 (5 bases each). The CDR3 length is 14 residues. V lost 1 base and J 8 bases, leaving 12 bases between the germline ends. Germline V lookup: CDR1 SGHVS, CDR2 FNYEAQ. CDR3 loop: CASSLEVRGDEQFF. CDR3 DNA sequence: TGTGCCAGCAGCTTAGAGGTCAGAGGGGATGAGCAGTTCTTC.

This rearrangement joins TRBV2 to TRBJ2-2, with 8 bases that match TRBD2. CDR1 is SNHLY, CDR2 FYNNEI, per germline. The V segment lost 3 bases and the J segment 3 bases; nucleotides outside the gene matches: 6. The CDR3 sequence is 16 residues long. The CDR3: CASSEVAGFYTGELFF. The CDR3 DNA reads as TGTGCCAGCAGTGAGGTAGCGGGGTTTTACACCGGGGAGCTGTTTTTT.

This CDR3 reads CASSSLGSSAGELFF. The CDR3, as DNA: TGTGCCAGCAGCTCGTTAGGGTCTTCCGCCGGGGAGCTGTTTTTT. This chain connects TRBV11-2 to TRBJ2-2; D gene uncertain. The germline V gene has CDR1 SGHAT and CDR2 FQNNGV. Trimming left V 4 bases short and J 6 bases short, with 15 bases between. There are 15 residues in the CDR3.

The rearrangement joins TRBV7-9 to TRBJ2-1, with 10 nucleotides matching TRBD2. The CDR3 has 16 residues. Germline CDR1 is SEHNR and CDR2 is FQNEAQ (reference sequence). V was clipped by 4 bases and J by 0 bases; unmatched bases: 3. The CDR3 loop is CASSSVAGGSYNEQFF. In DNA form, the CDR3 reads TGTGCCAGCAGCTCGGTAGCGGGAGGCTCCTACAATGAGCAGTTCTTC.

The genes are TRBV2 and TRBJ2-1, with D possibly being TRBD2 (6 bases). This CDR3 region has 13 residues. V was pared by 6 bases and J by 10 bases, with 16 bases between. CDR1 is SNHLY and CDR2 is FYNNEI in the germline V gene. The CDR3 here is CASSRDLMPEQFF. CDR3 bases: TGTGCCAGCAGCCGGGACTTAATGCCCGAGCAGTTCTTC.

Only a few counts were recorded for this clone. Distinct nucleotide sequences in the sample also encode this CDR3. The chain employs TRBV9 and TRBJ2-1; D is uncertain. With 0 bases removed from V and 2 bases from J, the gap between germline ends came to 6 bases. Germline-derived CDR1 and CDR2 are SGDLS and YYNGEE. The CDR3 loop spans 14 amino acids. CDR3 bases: TGTGCCAGCAGCGTAGGGGGAACCTACAATGAGCAGTTCTTC. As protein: CASSVGGTYNEQFF.

CDR3 protein: CASSPLGGSYNEQFF. In DNA, the CDR3 is TGTGCCAGCAGCCCCCTTGGGGGCTCCTACAATGAGCAGTTCTTC. V usage is TRBV2 and J usage is TRBJ2-1; D may match TRBD1 or TRBD2 (5 bases each). V lost 6 bases to trimming and J lost 0 bases, with 12 bases between them. The CDR3 consists of 15 residues. Germline V gives CDR1 SNHLY, CDR2 FYNNEI.

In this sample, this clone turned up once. The CDR3, as DNA: TGCGCCAGCAGCTTGGGACCCGGGGGAGCTTTCAATTCACCCCTCCACTTT. Its translation: CASSLGPGGAFNSPLHF. The V call is TRBV5-1, the J call TRBJ1-6; possible D gene TRBD1, 5 bases. CDR1 SGHRS and CDR2 YFSETQ come from the germline V gene. The CDR3 length is 17 residues. V was trimmed by 0 bases and J by 7 bases, leaving 17 bases between them. The full variable domain, in which reference TRBV5-1 and TRBJ1-6 provide the parts outside the CDR3, is KAGVTQTPRYLIKTRGQQVTLSCSPISGHRSVSWYQQTPGQGLQFLFEYFSETQRNKGNFPGRFSGRQFSNSRSEMNVSTLELGDSALYLCASSLGPGGAFNSPLHFGNGTRLTVT.

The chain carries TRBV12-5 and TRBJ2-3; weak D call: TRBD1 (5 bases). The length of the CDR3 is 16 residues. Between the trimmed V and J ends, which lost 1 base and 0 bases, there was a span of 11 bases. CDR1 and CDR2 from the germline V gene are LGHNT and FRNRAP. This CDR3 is CASGLGLGLSTDTQYF. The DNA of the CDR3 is TGTGCTAGTGGTTTGGGCCTGGGGCTCAGCACAGATACGCAGTATTTT.

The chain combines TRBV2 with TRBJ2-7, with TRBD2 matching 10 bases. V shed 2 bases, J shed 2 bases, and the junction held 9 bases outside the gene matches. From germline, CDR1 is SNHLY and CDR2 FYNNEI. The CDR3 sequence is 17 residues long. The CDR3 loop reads CASSESGTSALAYEQYF. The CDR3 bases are TGTGCCAGCAGTGAAAGTGGGACTAGCGCCCTCGCCTACGAGCAGTACTTC.

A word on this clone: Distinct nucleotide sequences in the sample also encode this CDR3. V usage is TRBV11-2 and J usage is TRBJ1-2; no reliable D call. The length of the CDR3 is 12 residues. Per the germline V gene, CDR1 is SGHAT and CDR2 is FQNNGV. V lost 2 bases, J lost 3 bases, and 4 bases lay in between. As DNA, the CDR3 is TGTGCCAGCAGCTTATCAGACTATGGCTACACCTTC. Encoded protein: CASSLSDYGYTF.

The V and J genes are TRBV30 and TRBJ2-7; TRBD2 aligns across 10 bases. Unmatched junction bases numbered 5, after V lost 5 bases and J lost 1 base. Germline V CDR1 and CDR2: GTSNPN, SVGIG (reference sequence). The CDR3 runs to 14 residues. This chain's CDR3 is CAWEPLAGSYEQYF. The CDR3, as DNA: TGTGCCTGGGAGCCACTAGCGGGATCCTACGAGCAGTACTTC.

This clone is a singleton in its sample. This CDR3 is CASSPGQFSYNEQFF. The DNA of the CDR3 is TGTGCCAGCAGCCCGGGACAGTTCTCCTACAATGAGCAGTTCTTC. The V and J genes are TRBV11-2 and TRBJ2-1; 7 nucleotides align to TRBD1. The germline gives CDR1 SGHAT, CDR2 FQNNGV. The CDR3 is 15 residues long. The J segment lost 0 bases and the V segment lost 5 bases, leaving 4 bases of the junction unmatched. Filled out from reference TRBV11-2 and TRBJ2-1, the complete variable domain reads EAGVAQSPRYKIIEKRQSVAFWCNPISGHATLYWYQQILGQGPKLLIQFQNNGVVDDSQLPKDRFSAERLKGVDSTLKIQPAKLEDSAVYLCASSPGQFSYNEQFFGPGTRLTVL.